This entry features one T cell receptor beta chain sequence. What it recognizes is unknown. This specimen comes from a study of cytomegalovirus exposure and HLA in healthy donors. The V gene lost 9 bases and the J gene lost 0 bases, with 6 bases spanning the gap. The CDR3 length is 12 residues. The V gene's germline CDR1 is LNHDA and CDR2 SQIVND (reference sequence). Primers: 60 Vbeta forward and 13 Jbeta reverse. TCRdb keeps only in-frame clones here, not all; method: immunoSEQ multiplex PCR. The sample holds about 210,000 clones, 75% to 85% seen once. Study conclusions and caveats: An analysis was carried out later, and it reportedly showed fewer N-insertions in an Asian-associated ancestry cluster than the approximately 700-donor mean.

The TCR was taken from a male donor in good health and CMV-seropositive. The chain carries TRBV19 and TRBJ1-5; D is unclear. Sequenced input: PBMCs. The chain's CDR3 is CASSFSNQPQHF. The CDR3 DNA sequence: TGTGCCAGCTCTTTTAGCAATCAGCCCCAGCATTTT.